The TCR beta chain described here comes from a study of blood T cell repertoires in COVID-19. Study information: Both acute and convalescent COVID-19 samples were obtained from the United States, Italy and Spain. Sample material is recorded as cDNA or gDNA derived from T cells, B-cell-depleted T cells, or PBMCs.

This CDR3 spans 19 amino acids. The germline CDR1 and CDR2 sequences are SGHDT and YYEEEE. V gave up 2 bases and J gave up 5 bases, with 28 bases separating them. Source study methods: By means of reference gene primer amplification, nucleated cell counts were estimated. Generated by immunoSEQ multiplex PCR, the TCRdb table keeps only in-frame clones and is missing some. V and J calls and clone size come straight from that table; D and trimming were deduced from the DNA. The profile shows about 110,000 clones, over 75% of them singletons. Only a few counts were recorded for this clone. V is TRBV5-6 and J is TRBJ1-2, with D perhaps matching TRBD1 (5 bases). The clonotype was recovered from an elderly woman with acute or convalescent COVID-19. Sequenced material: peripheral blood. The CDR3 spells CASSFDLVTGPRLRYGYTF. The CDR3 DNA follows: TGTGCCAGCAGCTTTGATTTAGTCACAGGCCCTCGGTTGAGGTATGGCTACACCTTC.